The present T cell receptor beta chain was sequenced within a study of blood T cell repertoires in COVID-19. Only in-frame clones appear in the TCRdb table, and some are missing; sequencing was by immunoSEQ multiplex PCR. The sample lists some 270,000 clones; 80% to 90% were seen once. The CDR3 extends over 14 amino acids. J was trimmed by 3 bases and V by 3 bases; bases with no gene match: 5. Per germline, CDR1 SGHVS and CDR2 FQNEAQ. The chain joins TRBV7-8 to TRBJ2-7, with 7 bases that match TRBD1. The sequence derives from a woman in her 30s who had recovered from COVID-19. Sequenced: PBMCs or T cells enriched from blood (not recorded which). The CDR3 loop reads CASSLQGEIYEQYF. CDR3 coding DNA: TGTGCCAGCAGCTTGCAGGGGGAGATCTACGAGCAGTACTTC.